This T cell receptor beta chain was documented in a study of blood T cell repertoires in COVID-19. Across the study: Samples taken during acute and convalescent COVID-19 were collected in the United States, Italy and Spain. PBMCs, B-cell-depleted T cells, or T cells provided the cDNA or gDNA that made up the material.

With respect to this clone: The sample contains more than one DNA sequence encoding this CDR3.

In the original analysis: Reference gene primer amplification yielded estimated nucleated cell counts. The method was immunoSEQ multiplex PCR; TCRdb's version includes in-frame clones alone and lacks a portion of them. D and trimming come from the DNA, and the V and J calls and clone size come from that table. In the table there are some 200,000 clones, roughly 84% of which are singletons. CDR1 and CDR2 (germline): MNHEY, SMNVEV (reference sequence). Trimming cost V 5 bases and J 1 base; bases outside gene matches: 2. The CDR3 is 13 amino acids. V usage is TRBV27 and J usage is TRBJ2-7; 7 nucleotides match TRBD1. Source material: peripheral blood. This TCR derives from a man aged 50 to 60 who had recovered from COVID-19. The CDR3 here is CASSLTGSYEQYF. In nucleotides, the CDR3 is TGTGCCAGCAGTCTGACAGGGTCCTACGAGCAGTACTTC.